The present TCR beta chain was sequenced within a study of blood T cell repertoires in COVID-19. Overall study context: Researchers got acute and convalescent COVID-19 samples from the United States, Italy and Spain. In each case, the material was cDNA or gDNA derived from T cells, B-cell-depleted T cells, or PBMCs.

In the original workflow: Nucleated cell number was recorded as an estimate derived from reference gene primer amplification. The table came from immunoSEQ multiplex PCR; TCRdb's copy has only in-frame clones and leaves some out. Clone size and V and J calls were adopted from that table, with D and trimming inferred from the DNA. The table includes 50,000 to 55,000 clones, roughly 90% detected once. Input material: peripheral blood. The sequence was collected from an elderly man with acute or convalescent COVID-19.

The CDR3 DNA reads as TGTGCCTGGAGGTCTTTAGGGGGCACTGAAGCTTTCTTT. This translates into CAWRSLGGTEAFF. The chain links TRBV30 to TRBJ1-1; D possibly corresponds to TRBD1 (6 bases). CDR3 length: 13 amino acids. CDR1 and CDR2 from the germline V gene are GTSNPN and SVGIG (reference sequence). V dropped 3 bases and J dropped 4 bases, with 12 bases sitting between them.